This T cell receptor beta chain was recovered during a study of shared clonotypes between healthy human individuals. Concerning this clone: Its antigen is currently unknown.

Findings and caveats of the study: Richness estimates generally favored naive over memory subsets. For sorted subsets, rarefaction showed incomplete sequencing despite large depth.

Donors had no recently reported acute infections or vaccinations and were HIV-negative. Germline CDR1 and CDR2: ENHRY and SYGVKD. CDR3 length equals 15 residues. V was pared by 3 bases and J by 0 bases, with 9 bases between. The repertoire was sequenced with immunoSEQ multiplex PCR; TCRdb's copy has only in-frame clones and lacks some. The profile shows about 1 million clones, about three quarters of them singletons. Material: memory CD4+ T cells sorted from blood. Indicated subset: CD45RA-negative fraction. The rearrangement uses TRBV10-3 and TRBJ1-3; D is undetermined. The TCR was taken from a man aged 18-30 years in good health. CDR3 sequence reads: CAISDGDISGNTIYF. In nucleotides, the CDR3 is TGTGCCATCAGTGATGGTGACATCTCTGGAAACACCATATATTTT.